The 31 T cell receptor beta chains given below trace back to one sample, sequenced in a study of blood T cell repertoires in COVID-19. Produced via immunoSEQ multiplex PCR; TCRdb's table is partial and in-frame only. The data contain about 180,000 clones, about 86% of them singletons. Sequencing used peripheral blood. The receptors shown here come from a man aged 45-65 years with active or convalescent COVID-19.

The CDR3 DNA sequence: TGTGCCAGCAGTCGGCCACCACAGGGCATCGATGAAAAACTGTTTTTT. Its protein is CASSRPPQGIDEKLFF. This chain joins TRBV4-2 and TRBJ1-4, with D perhaps TRBD1 (6 bases). Trimming left V 6 bases short and J 6 bases short, with 20 bases between. Germline values: CDR1 LGHNA, CDR2 YNFKEQ. The CDR3 is 16 amino acids.

V usage is TRBV6-5 and J usage is TRBJ2-1, with 8 bases identical to TRBD1. V shed 6 bases, J shed 6 bases, and the junction held 7 bases outside the gene matches. The CDR3 covers 14 residues. The V gene's germline CDR1 is MNHEY and CDR2 SVGAGI. This chain's CDR3 is CASSLKTGGNEQFF. Here the CDR3 DNA reads TGTGCCAGCAGCCTTAAAACAGGGGGCAATGAGCAGTTCTTC.

This chain connects TRBV7-2 to TRBJ1-1, with unresolved D. CDR1 and CDR2 (germline): SGHTA, FQGNSA. V lost 0 bases and J 2 bases, leaving 7 bases between the germline ends. The CDR3 contains 14 residues. CDR3 in amino acids: CASSLAGPNTEAFF. DNA of the CDR3: TGTGCCAGCAGCTTAGCGGGCCCCAACACTGAAGCTTTCTTT. Using reference TRBV7-2 and TRBJ1-1 for the parts outside the CDR3, the full variable domain is GAGVSQSPSNKVTEKGKDVELRCDPISGHTALYWYRQSLGQGLEFLIYFQGNSAPDKSGLPSDRFSAERTGGSVSTLTIQRTQQEDSAVYLCASSLAGPNTEAFFGQGTRLTVV.

The V gene is TRBV28, the J gene TRBJ2-2, with 7 bases aligning to TRBD2. After removal of 6 bases from V and 7 bases from J, the junction contained 2 bases not matched to a gene. This CDR3 has 12 amino acids. Per germline, CDR1 MDHEN and CDR2 SYDVKM. Written as DNA, the CDR3 is TGTGCCAGCAGCCGGACTAGCGGGGAGCTGTTTTTT. Translation gives CASSRTSGELFF. The entire variable domain, with the rest obtained from reference TRBV28 and TRBJ2-2, is as follows: DVKVTQSSRYLVKRTGEKVFLECVQDMDHENMFWYRQDPGLGLRLIYFSYDVKMKEKGDIPEGYSVSREKKERFSLILESASTNQTSMYLCASSRTSGELFFGEGSRLTVL.

CDR3 protein: CASSHDWGLGYGYTF. As DNA, the CDR3 is TGCGCCAGCAGCCACGATTGGGGGCTCGGTTATGGCTACACCTTC. The chain carries TRBV4-1 and TRBJ1-2, with D maybe TRBD1 (6 bases). V lost 3 bases, J lost 5 bases, and 16 bases lay in between. The CDR3 extends over 15 amino acids. The V gene's germline CDR1 is MGHRA and CDR2 YSYEKL.

The chain couples TRBV6-5 to TRBJ2-2; maybe TRBD2 (5 bases). Germline-derived CDR1 and CDR2 are MNHEY and SVGAGI. V was cut by 4 bases and J by 7 bases, with 10 bases left in between. CDR3 size: 13 residues. The CDR3 bases are TGTGCCAGCAGTTCTTGGAGGAGCGGGGAGCTGTTTTTT. As protein: CASSSWRSGELFF.

CDR3 in amino acids: CASSQEGTLLNSPLHF. The DNA for the CDR3 is TGTGCCAGCAGCCAAGAGGGCACCCTCCTAAATTCACCCCTCCACTTT. The chain combines TRBV4-2 with TRBJ1-6; D remains ambiguous. V shed 0 bases and J shed 7 bases, with 13 bases lying between them. The germline gives CDR1 LGHNA, CDR2 YNFKEQ. The CDR3 length is 16 residues.

The rearrangement joins TRBV10-3 to TRBJ2-1, with D perhaps matching TRBD2 (6 bases). CDR1 is ENHRY, CDR2 SYGVKD, per germline. The CDR3 has 13 amino acids. The V end lost 8 bases, the J end lost 3 bases, and 11 bases lay between the germline ends. The chain's CDR3 is CAIGSGDYNEQFF. The CDR3 nucleotides are TGTGCCATCGGTAGCGGAGACTACAATGAGCAGTTCTTC.

V is TRBV9 and J is TRBJ1-6; 7 positions match TRBD1. V was pared by 3 bases and J by 10 bases, with 10 bases of the junction left unmatched. This CDR3 comprises 15 residues. CDR1 is SGDLS and CDR2 is YYNGEE in the germline V gene. CDR3 sequence (DNA): TGTGCCAGCAGCGGCGTGACAGGGTCAAGGTCACCCCTCCACTTT. It encodes CASSGVTGSRSPLHF.

The chain carries TRBV28 and TRBJ2-7; 10 nucleotides agree with TRBD1. Germline loops: CDR1 MDHEN, CDR2 SYDVKM. The CDR3 is 15 amino acids. J lost 2 bases, V lost 6 bases, and 7 bases had no gene match. The CDR3 DNA reads TGTGCCAGCAGATCAACCGGGACAGGGGCCTACGAGCAGTACTTC. Its translation is CASRSTGTGAYEQYF.

The rearrangement joins TRBV6-5 to TRBJ1-3, with TRBD1 identical over 11 bases. Germline CDR1 is MNHEY and CDR2 is SVGAGI. Trimming cost V 0 bases and J 3 bases; bases outside gene matches: 1. This CDR3 has 16 residues. The CDR3 region has the DNA TGTGCCAGCAGTTACTCGGGACAGGGGGGTGGAAACACCATATATTTT. It translates to CASSYSGQGGGNTIYF.

The rearrangement uses TRBV4-3 and TRBJ2-5, with 9 bases matching TRBD2. In germline, CDR1 is LGHNA, CDR2 YSLEER. The CDR3 sequence is 18 residues long. With V trimmed by 1 base and J by 0 bases, 9 bases remained unmatched. Here the CDR3 DNA reads TGCGCCAGCAGCCAAGCTTGGGTAGCGGGGGCTTACCAAGAGACCCAGTACTTC. This translates into CASSQAWVAGAYQETQYF.

The chain combines TRBV12-3 or TRBV12-4 with TRBJ2-7; no definite D call. V lost 5 bases, J lost 6 bases, and 11 bases lay in between. The length of the CDR3 is 12 residues. The CDR3 protein is CASSLQVTEQYF. The CDR3 DNA reads TGTGCCAGCAGTCTCCAGGTGACCGAGCAGTACTTC.

This sequence joins TRBV10-2 and TRBJ2-2; possibly TRBD1 for D (5 bases). V gave up 2 bases and J gave up 6 bases, with 16 bases separating them. This CDR3 has 16 residues. Germline V gives CDR1 WSHSY, CDR2 SAAADI. DNA for the CDR3: TGCGCCAGCAGTGAGCCGCAGGGAATTAGTTCCGGGGAGCTGTTTTTT. Protein: CASSEPQGISSGELFF.

The chain joins TRBV19 to TRBJ1-1; 9 bases agree with TRBD1. The CDR3 covers 20 residues. CDR1 is LNHDA, CDR2 SQIVND, per germline (reference sequence). V was clipped by 0 bases and J by 5 bases; unmatched bases: 19. The CDR3 DNA reads as TGTGCCAGTAGTATAGAGCTACTTTGGGACAGGGCGTTTAGAACAACTGAAGCTTTCTTT. Translated, it gives CASSIELLWDRAFRTTEAFF.

This clone has a handful of counts. This chain connects TRBV15 to TRBJ1-6; unclear D gene. Trimming took off 0 bases at V and 6 bases at J, with 18 bases between the two ends. Per the germline V gene, CDR1 is LNHNV and CDR2 is YYDKDF (reference sequence). The CDR3 consists of 18 residues. The chain's CDR3 is CATSRDFGRRAGNSPLHF. The CDR3 bases are TGTGCCACCAGCAGAGACTTCGGGCGCCGAGCGGGTAATTCACCCCTCCACTTT.

The CDR3 sequence: CASSPRGGGPYQETQYF. The CDR3 DNA reads as TGCGCCAGCAGCCCCCGGGGCGGGGGCCCGTACCAAGAGACCCAGTACTTC. The rearrangement links TRBV4-3 to TRBJ2-5, with a possible D match to TRBD2 (7 bases). There are 17 residues in the CDR3. Germline V lookup: CDR1 LGHNA, CDR2 YSLEER. Trimming cost V 4 bases and J 0 bases, with 18 bases left between them.

For the CDR3, the DNA is TGTGCCAGCAGTGCGGAAGAAGTTACAGATACGCAGTATTTT. Protein: CASSAEEVTDTQYF. J is TRBJ2-3 and V is TRBV27, with D hard to call. This CDR3 has 14 amino acids. The V and J ends lost 5 bases and 3 bases respectively, with 12 bases between them. Germline V gene sequence: CDR1 MNHEY, CDR2 SMNVEV (reference sequence).

The chain has TRBV27 and TRBJ1-4; D is ambiguous. V lost 7 bases and J lost 7, with 13 bases in between. CDR1 is MNHEY and CDR2 is SMNVEV in the germline V gene (reference sequence). This CDR3 is 13 amino acids long. CDR3 DNA: TGTGCCAGCACCCGACTTGAGGGTGAAAAACTGTTTTTT. Protein: CASTRLEGEKLFF.

The J gene is TRBJ2-2, the V gene TRBV28; D uncertain. In germline, CDR1 is MDHEN, CDR2 SYDVKM. The CDR3 totals 16 residues. Trimming pared 6 bases from V and 0 bases from J, leaving 14 bases between. The CDR3 DNA reads as TGTGCCAGCAGAACGAGCGTCCCCGCGAACACCGGGGAGCTGTTTTTT. Its translation: CASRTSVPANTGELFF.

The genes are TRBV24-1 and TRBJ1-2; TRBD1 matches 7 bases. Germline V gene data show CDR1 as KGHDR and CDR2 as SFDVKD. The CDR3 has 13 residues. V shed 8 bases, J shed 8 bases, and the junction held 10 bases outside the gene matches. The CDR3 protein is CATTPGGDVGYTF. CDR3 bases: TGTGCCACCACCCCAGGGGGAGATGTCGGCTACACCTTC.

The chain recombines TRBV24-1 with TRBJ1-2, with a weak D call TRBD1 (5 bases). Germline V gene lookup returns CDR1 KGHDR and CDR2 SFDVKD. The CDR3 consists of 15 residues. V was clipped by 2 bases and J by 4 bases, with 13 bases between them. CDR3 coding DNA: TGTGCCACCAGTGATTACGCAGGGCCCCGCTATGGCTACACCTTC. This gives the protein CATSDYAGPRYGYTF.

V and J are TRBV13 and TRBJ2-3; the match to TRBD2 covers 11 bases. V shed 2 bases and J 6 bases; nucleotides not matched to a gene: 7. Germline CDR1 reads PRHDT; CDR2 reads FYEKMQ (reference sequence). The CDR3 covers 16 residues. The CDR3 loop is CASSLRLAGGIDTQYF. DNA for the CDR3: TGTGCCAGCAGCTTACGGCTAGCGGGAGGAATTGATACGCAGTATTTT.

The gene calls are TRBV7-9 and TRBJ2-1, with a possible D match to TRBD1 (6 bases). The V gene lost 4 bases and the J gene lost 7 bases, with 11 bases spanning the gap. From germline, CDR1 is SEHNR and CDR2 FQNEAQ (reference sequence). The CDR3 is 13 amino acids. CDR3 sequence: CASSSRGWNEQFF. In DNA form, the CDR3 reads TGTGCCAGCAGCTCCAGGGGCTGGAATGAGCAGTTCTTC.

The chain links TRBV28 to TRBJ1-2; D possibly corresponds to TRBD1 (6 bases). Germline V lookup: CDR1 MDHEN, CDR2 SYDVKM. Trimming stripped 8 bases from V and 2 bases from J, with 18 bases between. The CDR3 contains 15 residues. CDR3 protein: CASQSLGGNNYGYTF. Here the CDR3 DNA reads TGTGCCAGCCAAAGTTTAGGGGGTAACAACTATGGCTACACCTTC.

The V and J genes are TRBV6-5 and TRBJ1-2; 8 bases match TRBD1. This CDR3 region has 14 residues. Germline assignment: CDR1 MNHEY and CDR2 SVGAGI. V was pared by 5 bases and J by 8 bases, with 10 bases of the junction left unmatched. CDR3 loop: CASSTTGGVEGYTF. The CDR3, as DNA: TGTGCCAGCAGTACAACAGGGGGAGTTGAGGGCTACACCTTC.

The chain combines TRBV6-5 with TRBJ1-1, with D unclear. Germline V gene sequence: CDR1 MNHEY, CDR2 SVGAGI. V was pared by 8 bases and J by 7 bases, with 20 bases between. The CDR3 is 14 residues long. CDR3 in DNA: TGTGCCAGCCTGTCGACTTTTCCCGACGTTGAAGCTTTCTTT. This translates into CASLSTFPDVEAFF.

The chain joins TRBV2 to TRBJ1-4, with D maybe TRBD1 (5 bases). Germline CDR1 and CDR2: SNHLY and FYNNEI. The length of the CDR3 is 14 residues. The ends were cut back, 2 bases at V and 8 bases at J, with 12 bases in the middle. The CDR3 here is CASSENGGGEKLFF. The CDR3 DNA is TGTGCCAGCAGTGAAAACGGGGGAGGGGAAAAACTGTTTTTT.

This clone was counted between two and nine times. The rearrangement joins TRBV5-6 to TRBJ1-3; D might be TRBD1 (6 bases). CDR3 length: 14 amino acids. Germline lookup yields CDR1 SGHDT and CDR2 YYEEEE. V lost 5 bases, J lost 2 bases, and 11 bases lay in between. The chain's CDR3 is CASSKRTAGNTIYF. DNA of the CDR3: TGTGCCAGCAGTAAACGGACAGCTGGAAACACCATATATTTT.

V usage is TRBV19 and J usage is TRBJ1-5, with D possibly TRBD1 on 6 matching bases. Per the germline V gene, CDR1 is LNHDA and CDR2 is SQIVND (reference sequence). V was trimmed by 5 bases and J by 0 bases, leaving 11 bases between them. The CDR3 has 15 amino acids. CDR3 region: CASSSGTPSNQPQHF. For the CDR3, the DNA is TGTGCCAGTAGTTCGGGGACACCTAGCAATCAGCCCCAGCATTTT.

The chain links TRBV28 to TRBJ1-4, with 8 bases fitting TRBD1. V shed 5 bases and J 7 bases; nucleotides not matched to a gene: 6. This CDR3 is built from 14 residues. CDR1 and CDR2 from the germline V gene are MDHEN and SYDVKM. DNA for the CDR3: TGTGCCAGCAGTGAGACAGGGGAACGTGAAAAACTGTTTTTT. This translates into CASSETGEREKLFF.